Listed below are T cell receptor beta chains from one sample, sequenced in a study of CXCR3-negative and CXCR3-positive naive CD8 T cells. TCRdb re-called the 5' RACE reads; every CDR3 protein appears as one record, without DNA. The table counts some 130,000 distinct CDR3 sequences; roughly 0.41% lies in the top ten. The sample was naive CXCR3+ CD8+ T cells from blood. These receptors were obtained from a human donor in good health. Some clones in this sample may be carry-over from other donors' samples. CDR3s include the opening cysteine and the closing phenylalanine or tryptophan. Fields, in order: V gene, CDR3 length, J gene, CDR3 protein.

V gene: TRBV29-1
CDR3 length: 16
J gene: TRBJ2-2
CDR3 protein: CSVEKGVYPNTGELFF

V gene: TRBV20-1
CDR3 length: 14
J gene: TRBJ1-2
CDR3 protein: CSARDPRTGYGYTF

V gene: TRBV5-1
CDR3 length: 15
J gene: TRBJ2-1
CDR3 protein: CASSLEGPTYNEQFF

V gene: TRBV3-1
CDR3 length: 17
J gene: TRBJ2-4
CDR3 protein: CASSQDEATGTKNIQYF

V gene: TRBV29-1
CDR3 length: 15
J gene: TRBJ2-7
CDR3 protein: CSTSGTSGSSYEQYF

V gene: TRBV28
CDR3 length: 13
J gene: TRBJ2-7
CDR3 protein: CASSLQGFYEQYF

V gene: TRBV29-1
CDR3 length: 16
J gene: TRBJ2-5
CDR3 protein: CSVRNRDREGRETQYF

V gene: TRBV18
CDR3 length: 16
J gene: TRBJ1-5
CDR3 protein: CASSPSGQYSNQPQHF

V gene: TRBV24-1
CDR3 length: 14
J gene: TRBJ1-5
CDR3 protein: CATGETGSNQPQHF

V gene: TRBV2
CDR3 length: 14
J gene: TRBJ2-7
CDR3 protein: CASSESGSEYEQYF

V gene: TRBV12-5
CDR3 length: 14
J gene: TRBJ2-1
CDR3 protein: CASGLQGAYNEQFF

V gene: TRBV7-9
CDR3 length: 14
J gene: TRBJ2-7
CDR3 protein: CASSSRDHPYEQYF

V gene: TRBV19
CDR3 length: 13
J gene: TRBJ2-7
CDR3 protein: CASSIDRAYEQYF

V gene: TRBV15
CDR3 length: 16
J gene: TRBJ2-7
CDR3 protein: CATSRLGQGAAYEQYF

V gene: TRBV29-1
CDR3 length: 14
J gene: TRBJ2-1
CDR3 protein: CSVESETEDYEQFF

V gene: TRBV20-1
CDR3 length: 14
J gene: TRBJ2-5
CDR3 protein: CSAPRGQGGETQYF

V gene: TRBV7-9
CDR3 length: 14
J gene: TRBJ1-4
CDR3 protein: CASSRTGGEEKLFF

V gene: TRBV28
CDR3 length: 18
J gene: TRBJ2-7
CDR3 protein: CASNTAFLTSGRPYEQYF

V gene: TRBV28
CDR3 length: 14
J gene: TRBJ2-7
CDR3 protein: CASSWPTGTNEQYF

V gene: TRBV9
CDR3 length: 18
J gene: TRBJ2-6
CDR3 protein: CASSVARTGYSGANVLTF

V gene: TRBV6-4
CDR3 length: 15
J gene: TRBJ2-5
CDR3 protein: CASSAPRWNQETQYF

V gene: TRBV10-3
CDR3 length: 14
J gene: TRBJ2-7
CDR3 protein: CAIRSWGGEDEQYF

V gene: TRBV6-6
CDR3 length: 16
J gene: TRBJ2-1
CDR3 protein: CASRHPQGSFNNEQFF

V gene: TRBV5-5
CDR3 length: 12
J gene: TRBJ2-1
CDR3 protein: CASSFNRDLEFF

V gene: TRBV29-1
CDR3 length: 13
J gene: TRBJ1-1
CDR3 protein: CSVGEVPGTEAFF

V gene: TRBV5-1
CDR3 length: 15
J gene: TRBJ2-1
CDR3 protein: CASTQNGATYNEQFF

V gene: TRBV28
CDR3 length: 17
J gene: TRBJ2-6
CDR3 protein: CASSSTLPPSGATVLTF

V gene: TRBV29-1
CDR3 length: 15
J gene: TRBJ2-2
CDR3 protein: CSVLRRGDGTGELFF